The 15 T cell receptor beta chains reported below all come from one sample, sequenced in a study of blood T cell repertoires in COVID-19. Data came from immunoSEQ multiplex PCR; TCRdb stores just in-frame clones and leaves some out. This sample yields 85,000 to 130,000 clones, of which roughly 84% are seen a single time; roughly 29% belongs to the top ten. Input material: peripheral blood. These receptor sequences come from a man between 60 and 75 years old with acute or convalescent COVID-19.

This chain uses TRBV24-1 with TRBJ1-4; D uncertain. Germline CDR1 reads KGHDR; CDR2 reads SFDVKD. The CDR3 is made up of 16 amino acids. Trimming removed 5 bases from V and 4 bases from J, with 16 bases in between. DNA for the CDR3: TGTGCCACCAGTGGCCGCGCGATGCCGGGTAATGAAAAACTGTTTTTT. Its protein is CATSGRAMPGNEKLFF.

The chain combines TRBV18 with TRBJ1-2; D uncertain. This CDR3 is built from 11 residues. Looked up from germline, CDR1 is KGHSH and CDR2 is LQKENI. The V end lost 2 bases, the J end lost 6 bases, and 4 bases lay between the germline ends. In DNA, the CDR3 is TGTGCCAGCTCACCAGCAGATGGCTACACCTTC. Residues: CASSPADGYTF.

The chain joins TRBV7-2 to TRBJ1-4; 9 nucleotides agree with TRBD1. V was pared by 4 bases and J by 8 bases, with 8 bases of the junction left unmatched. CDR3 size: 15 residues. In germline, CDR1 is SGHTA, CDR2 FQGNSA. Here the CDR3 DNA reads TGTGCCAGCAGCTACGGGACAGGGAGGGAAGAAAAACTGTTTTTT. Residues: CASSYGTGREEKLFF.

The gene calls are TRBV28 and TRBJ1-1; D perhaps matches TRBD1 (5 bases). The CDR3 sequence is 11 residues long. Germline-derived CDR1 and CDR2 are MDHEN and SYDVKM. V was clipped by 6 bases and J by 10 bases, with 12 bases between them. CDR3 sequence: CASSLPGGAFF. CDR3 coding DNA: TGTGCCAGCAGCCTCCCCGGGGGAGCTTTCTTT.

This chain connects TRBV24-1 to TRBJ2-3; 8 bases agree with TRBD1. Trimming cost V 1 base and J 5 bases; bases outside gene matches: 4. The CDR3 extends over 15 amino acids. Germline V gene data show CDR1 as KGHDR and CDR2 as SFDVKD. The CDR3 nucleotides read TGTGCCACCAGTGATTTCGGGACAGGAATAGATACGCAGTATTTT. It codes for CATSDFGTGIDTQYF.

The gene calls are TRBV5-4 and TRBJ1-2; D might be TRBD1 (5 bases). Deletions cut 0 bases from V and 5 bases from J, with 17 bases between. This CDR3 spans 16 amino acids. Germline CDR1 SGHNT, CDR2 YYREEE (reference sequence). Here the CDR3 DNA reads TGTGCCAGCAGCTTGGCAATCGGCGGGACGGCATATGGCTACACCTTC. The encoded protein is CASSLAIGGTAYGYTF. The variable domain in full, with the rest retrieved from reference TRBV5-4 and TRBJ1-2, is ETGVTQSPTHLIKTRGQQVTLRCSSQSGHNTVSWYQQALGQGPQFIFQYYREEENGRGNFPPRFSGLQFPNYSSELNVNALELDDSALYLCASSLAIGGTAYGYTFGSGTRLTVV.

This clone was detected only a few times. The chain recombines TRBV10-3 with TRBJ2-5; 10 bases fit TRBD1. CDR3 length: 16 amino acids. With 0 bases clipped from V and 2 bases from J, the junction kept 3 bases outside the gene matches. Germline-derived CDR1 and CDR2 are ENHRY and SYGVKD. This CDR3 is CAISESGQGTQETQYF. DNA for the CDR3: TGTGCCATCAGTGAGTCGGGACAGGGGACACAAGAGACCCAGTACTTC.

The chain carries TRBV3-1 (or the pseudogene TRBV3-2) and TRBJ1-3; D gene uncertain. The CDR3 has 15 amino acids. V was pared by 0 bases and J by 0 bases, with 6 bases between. Per the germline V gene, CDR1 is LGHDT and CDR2 is YNNKEL (reference sequence). CDR3 in amino acids: CASSQEFLSGNTIYF. Written as DNA, the CDR3 is TGTGCCAGCAGCCAAGAGTTTCTCTCTGGAAACACCATATATTTT.

The table lists this clone with a count of one. The rearrangement joins TRBV5-1 to TRBJ2-2; 9 nucleotides align to TRBD2. Germline CDR1 and CDR2: SGHRS and YFSETQ. This CDR3 has 15 amino acids. Losses at the gene ends were 5 bases for V and 3 bases for J; bases not matched to a gene: 5. The DNA for the CDR3 is TGCGCCAGCAGGTTGCGGACTAGCGACACCGGGGAGCTGTTTTTT. Residues: CASRLRTSDTGELFF.

The V call is TRBV10-3, the J call TRBJ2-3, with 7 bases fitting TRBD1. The germline V gene encodes CDR1 ENHRY and CDR2 SYGVKD. J lost 3 bases, V lost 0 bases, and 3 bases had no gene match. This CDR3 comprises 15 residues. The CDR3 DNA follows: TGTGCCATCAGTGAGTCGAGACAGGGAACAGATACGCAGTATTTT. Translation gives CAISESRQGTDTQYF.

The DNA for the CDR3 is TGTGCCAGCAGTTACTCGATTTCTACCCCAGGGGAAAGAACAGATACGCAGTATTTT. It specifies CASSYSISTPGERTDTQYF. V and J are TRBV6-2 or TRBV6-3 and TRBJ2-3; tentatively, D is TRBD1 (6 bases). CDR1 and CDR2 (germline): MNHEY, SVGEGT. Deletions cut 0 bases from V and 3 bases from J, with 22 bases between. There are 19 residues in the CDR3.

The chain couples TRBV28 to TRBJ1-2, with 11 bases that match TRBD1. The V segment lost 10 bases and the J segment 7 bases; nucleotides outside the gene matches: 8. In germline, CDR1 is MDHEN, CDR2 SYDVKM. The CDR3 totals 13 residues. The CDR3 here is CATYLGQGGGYTF. The CDR3 bases are TGTGCCACCTATCTGGGACAGGGGGGTGGCTACACCTTC.

Written as DNA, the CDR3 is TGCGCCAGTCGCCTGACAGGGTGGTCCGAGCAGTACTTC. This codes for CASRLTGWSEQYF. The chain employs TRBV10-1 and TRBJ2-7, with 7 bases matching TRBD1. The V and J ends lost 9 bases and 6 bases, in that order; junction bases with no gene match: 11. The CDR3 runs to 13 residues. Germline loops: CDR1 WNHNN, CDR2 SYGVQD (reference sequence).

This rearrangement joins TRBV5-6 to TRBJ1-6; weak D call: TRBD1 (6 bases). This CDR3 has 13 amino acids. V was clipped by 5 bases and J by 12 bases, with 15 bases between them. CDR1 SGHDT and CDR2 YYEEEE come from the germline V gene. CDR3 nucleotides: TGTGCCAGCAGGGCCGGACAGCAACAACCCCTCCACTTT. Protein sequence: CASRAGQQQPLHF.

The CDR3 coding sequence is TGTGCCAGCAGGTCCGGGACAAACGAAGGGTACACTGAAGCTTTCTTT. It translates to CASRSGTNEGYTEAFF. The V gene is TRBV5-5, the J gene TRBJ1-1; TRBD1 might be the D (6 bases). Trimming left V 5 bases short and J 3 bases short, with 20 bases between. In germline, CDR1 is SGHKS, CDR2 YYEKEE (reference sequence). This CDR3 contains 16 residues.